This T cell receptor beta chain appears in the sequencing data of a study of blood T cell repertoires in COVID-19. Study-level background: Samples representing acute and convalescent COVID-19 were sourced from the United States, Italy and Spain. From T cells, B-cell-depleted T cells, or PBMCs came the material, which was cDNA or gDNA.

The CDR3 consists of 14 residues. Germline loops: CDR1 SGHRS, CDR2 YFSETQ. V was trimmed by 4 bases and J by 1 base, leaving 11 bases between them. Original methodology: Reference gene primer amplification in the assay estimated nucleated cell counts. Libraries were prepared by immunoSEQ multiplex PCR; TCRdb keeps only in-frame clonotypes and omits some of them. V and J calls and clone size are as listed in that table; D and trimming were resolved from the DNA. The sample includes about 150,000 clones, 80% to 90% of them seen just once. The rearrangement joins TRBV5-1 to TRBJ1-1, with D possibly TRBD1 on 6 matching bases. The TCR sequence derives from a man in his fifties or sixties with active or convalescent COVID-19. The sequenced sample was peripheral blood. CDR3 in DNA: TGCGCCAGCAGCCCCAGGGGTGGGAACACTGAAGCTTTCTTT. Translated: CASSPRGGNTEAFF.